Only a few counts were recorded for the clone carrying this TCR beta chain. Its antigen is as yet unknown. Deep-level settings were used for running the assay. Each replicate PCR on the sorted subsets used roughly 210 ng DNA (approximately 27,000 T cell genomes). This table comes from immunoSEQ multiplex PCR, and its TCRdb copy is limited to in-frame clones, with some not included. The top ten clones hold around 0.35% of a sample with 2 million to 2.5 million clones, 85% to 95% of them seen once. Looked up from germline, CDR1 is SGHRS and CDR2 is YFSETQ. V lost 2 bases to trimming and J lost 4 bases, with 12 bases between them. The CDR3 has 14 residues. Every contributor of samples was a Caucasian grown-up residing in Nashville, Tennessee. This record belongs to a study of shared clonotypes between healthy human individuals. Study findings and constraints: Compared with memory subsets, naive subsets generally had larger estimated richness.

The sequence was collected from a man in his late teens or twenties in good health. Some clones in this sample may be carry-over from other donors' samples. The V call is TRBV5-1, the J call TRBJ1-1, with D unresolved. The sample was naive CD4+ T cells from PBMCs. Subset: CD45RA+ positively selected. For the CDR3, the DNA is TGCGCCAGCAGCTTTGAAAGCGGACGCACTGAAGCTTTCTTT. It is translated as CASSFESGRTEAFF.